This entry is about one TCR beta chain. What it recognizes is unknown. This sample was taken from a study of cytomegalovirus exposure and HLA in healthy donors. Turning to the study itself: Around 80 million unique TCR sequences came from HLA-typed donors in an early release. General observations from the study: For cytomegalovirus status, the classifier reportedly gave diagnoses with high specificity and sensitivity. The Asian-associated ancestry cluster reportedly had fewer N-insertions than the roughly 720-donor mean in a later analysis.

Germline V gives CDR1 KGHSH, CDR2 LQKENI. Trimming stripped 1 base from V and 8 bases from J, with 8 bases between. The CDR3 covers 12 residues. Primers included in the PCR were 60 Vbeta and 13 Jbeta primers. Generated by immunoSEQ multiplex PCR, the TCRdb table keeps only in-frame clones and is missing some. The table has 150,000 or so clones, around 80% seen once. Whereas donors were nominally healthy upon sampling, unrecorded immune exposures were probable. The chain links TRBV18 to TRBJ1-1; D perhaps matches TRBD1 (5 bases). The TCR originated in a man younger than 40 in good health and CMV-seropositive. Material for sequencing was PBMCs. In nucleotides, the CDR3 is TGTGCCAGCTCACCACGCGGGGACGAAGCTTTCTTT. This codes for CASSPRGDEAFF. Combining the CDR3 with reference TRBV18 and TRBJ1-1 gives the whole variable domain NAGVMQNPRHLVRRRGQEARLRCSPMKGHSHVYWYRQLPEEGLKFMVYLQKENIIDESGMPKERFSAEFPKEGPSILRIQQVVRGDSAAYFCASSPRGDEAFFGQGTRLTVV.